These 2 T cell receptor beta chains were all obtained from the same sample, sequenced in a study of shared clonotypes between healthy human individuals. Sequencing used immunoSEQ multiplex PCR; TCRdb keeps in-frame clones, though not all of them. The table shows approximately 1.9 million clones, with just over 90% occurring only once. Naive CD8 cells were CD45RO-negative, positively selected for CCR7, excluding terminally differentiated effector memory CD45RA+ cells. Sequenced material: naive CD8+ T cells from PBMCs. The source is a man in his late teens or twenties in good health. Some clones in this sample may be carry-over from other donors' samples.

The V call is TRBV14, the J call TRBJ2-1; a weak D match, TRBD2 (5 bases). The germline CDR1 and CDR2 sequences are SGHDN and FVKESK. This CDR3 is 12 amino acids long. Trimming removed 3 bases from V and 7 bases from J, with 7 bases in between. The CDR3 sequence is CASSHGLNEQFF. CDR3 nucleotide sequence: TGTGCCAGCAGCCACGGACTTAATGAGCAGTTCTTC. The whole variable domain, filled in from reference TRBV14 and TRBJ2-1, reads EAGVTQFPSHSVIEKGQTVTLRCDPISGHDNLYWYRRVMGKEIKFLLHFVKESKQDESGMPNNRFLAERTGGTYSTLKVQPAELEDSGVYFCASSHGLNEQFFGPGTRLTVL.

This clone was recorded once. The rearrangement joins TRBV7-3 to TRBJ1-1, with TRBD1 identical over 9 bases. Per the germline V gene, CDR1 is SGHTA and CDR2 is FQGTGA. The CDR3 totals 14 residues. J lost 6 bases, V lost 5 bases, and 7 bases had no gene match. The CDR3 nucleotides are TGTGCCAGCAGCCCTAGGGGGACAGGGTCTGAAGCTTTCTTT. Residues: CASSPRGTGSEAFF. The full variable domain, completed using reference TRBV7-3 and TRBJ1-1, is GAGVSQTPSNKVTEKGKYVELRCDPISGHTALYWYRQSLGQGPEFLIYFQGTGAADDSGLPNDRFFAVRPEGSVSTLKIQRTERGDSAVYLCASSPRGTGSEAFFGQGTRLTVV.